The 25 T cell receptor beta chains reported below all come from one sample, sequenced in a study of Japanese encephalitis immunity and Zika vaccine responses. MiXCR, applied by TCRdb to the 5' RACE reads, yields one record per CDR3 protein. The data hold some 300 distinct CDR3 sequences, with more than 0.9% observed a single time. Peptide pools at around 1 ug/mL each stimulated CFSE-labeled PBMCs over an approximately 6-day culture. The sort collected unfixed, live, CD56-CD19-CD16-CD3+CD4+ CFSE-low proliferating CD4 T cells. The sample consisted of antigen-activated CD4+ T cells from blood, cultured, taken during a Zika inactivated vaccine study. The receptors come from an adult woman who received an inactivated Zika virus vaccine.

By share of the sample, this clonotype is large (0.1 to 1%). CDR3 coding DNA: TGTGCCAGCACTTCCAGGGGGCCACTCTATGGCTACACCTTC. Translated: CASTSRGPLYGYTF. This chain uses TRBV6-6 with TRBJ1-2; 8 positions match TRBD1. This CDR3 is built from 14 residues. CDR1 and CDR2 (germline): MNHNY, SVGAGI (reference sequence). Trimming removed 7 bases from V and 4 bases from J; junction bases left unmatched: 8.

This clonotype qualifies as medium-sized. The V gene is TRBV18, the J gene TRBJ2-1; D gene ambiguous. CDR1 is KGHSH and CDR2 is LQKENI in the germline V gene. The CDR3 runs to 13 residues. V lost 0 bases and J lost 6, with 6 bases in between. Here the CDR3 reads CASSPPSSNEQFF. CDR3 nucleotide sequence: TGTGCCAGCTCACCACCTTCCAGCAATGAGCAGTTCTTC.

Sample share makes this clonotype large. The chain is built from TRBV18 and TRBJ1-5; no firm D call. Germline CDR1 and CDR2: KGHSH and LQKENI. The CDR3 sequence is 14 residues long. The V end lost 0 bases, the J end lost 3 bases, and 6 bases lay between the germline ends. Here the CDR3 reads CASSPPGTNQPQHF. DNA of the CDR3: TGTGCCAGCTCACCACCGGGCACCAATCAGCCCCAGCATTTT.

This clonotype qualifies as medium-sized. This chain joins TRBV5-5 and TRBJ1-1; the D gene is possibly TRBD1 (5 bases). Germline V gene data show CDR1 as SGHKS and CDR2 as YYEKEE (reference sequence). V gave up 2 bases and J gave up 6 bases, with 17 bases separating them. The CDR3 covers 15 residues. The CDR3 DNA is TGTGCCAGCAGCTTCGGACACTCGCTTGGGTCTGAAGCTTTCTTT. Translation gives CASSFGHSLGSEAFF.

In its sample, this clonotype ranks as medium-sized. This rearrangement joins TRBV28 to TRBJ2-1; a weak D match, TRBD2 (6 bases). In germline, CDR1 is MDHEN, CDR2 SYDVKM. The CDR3 is 14 amino acids. V was clipped by 0 bases and J by 3 bases, with 6 bases between them. CDR3 in DNA: TGTGCCAGCAGTTTATGGGGGGGCTACAATGAGCAGTTCTTC. Its translation: CASSLWGGYNEQFF.

This clonotype rates as large. CDR3 sequence reads: CASSLGLPVSDTQYF. CDR3 sequence (DNA): TGCGCCAGCAGCTTGGGACTACCCGTTTCAGATACGCAGTATTTT. This chain joins TRBV5-1 and TRBJ2-3, with D maybe TRBD2 (5 bases). The germline gives CDR1 SGHRS, CDR2 YFSETQ. Trimming took off 0 bases at V and 4 bases at J, with 12 bases between the two ends. The CDR3 totals 15 residues.

This clonotype is classed as medium-sized. The CDR3 is CASSLWQREYTEAFF. DNA of the CDR3: TGTGCCAGCAGTTTATGGCAGAGAGAGTACACTGAAGCTTTCTTT. V usage is TRBV28 and J usage is TRBJ1-1; D is undetermined. CDR1 is MDHEN and CDR2 is SYDVKM in the germline V gene. The length of the CDR3 is 15 residues. The V and J ends lost 0 bases and 3 bases respectively, with 11 bases between them.

This clonotype is deemed medium-sized. The chain recombines TRBV5-1 with TRBJ2-2; 9 bases match TRBD1. Germline V gives CDR1 SGHRS, CDR2 YFSETQ. After removal of 3 bases from V and 7 bases from J, the junction contained 7 bases not matched to a gene. This CDR3 contains 15 residues. The CDR3 bases are TGCGCCAGCAGCTCGGGACAGGGCGTTGGCGGGGAGCTGTTTTTT. Its protein is CASSSGQGVGGELFF. Drawing the rest from reference TRBV5-1 and TRBJ2-2, the complete variable domain is KAGVTQTPRYLIKTRGQQVTLSCSPISGHRSVSWYQQTPGQGLQFLFEYFSETQRNKGNFPGRFSGRQFSNSRSEMNVSTLELGDSALYLCASSSGQGVGGELFFGEGSRLTVL.

This clonotype is termed large. The CDR3 region has the DNA TGTGCCAGCAGCTTAGTCTCTGGCAGGGTCAATGAAAAACTGTTTTTT. Encoded protein: CASSLVSGRVNEKLFF. The chain recombines TRBV7-2 with TRBJ1-4, with D perhaps TRBD1 (5 bases). There are 16 residues in the CDR3. Germline CDR1 reads SGHTA; CDR2 reads FQGNSA. The V gene lost 1 base and the J gene lost 5 bases, with 14 bases spanning the gap.

By sample fraction, this clonotype is hyperexpanded. The V call is TRBV24-1, the J call TRBJ2-1, with TRBD2 matching over 10 bases. Germline values: CDR1 KGHDR, CDR2 SFDVKD. V lost 3 bases, J lost 12 bases, and 1 base stayed unmatched. The CDR3 is made up of 12 amino acids. For the CDR3, the DNA is TGTGCCACCAGTGATCTAGCGGGGGTGCAGTTCTTC. Encoded protein: CATSDLAGVQFF.

This clonotype is deemed medium-sized. V gene TRBV18 combines with J gene TRBJ1-1; D possibly corresponds to TRBD1 (5 bases). The CDR3 length is 16 residues. The V end was cut by 1 base, the J end by 6 bases, with 18 bases between. The germline V gene has CDR1 KGHSH and CDR2 LQKENI. CDR3 coding DNA: TGTGCCAGCTCACCACGGGTCGGGGACGGAGGCCCTGAAGCTTTCTTT. Translated, it gives CASSPRVGDGGPEAFF.

By proportion, this clonotype is medium-sized. The gene calls are TRBV6-2 or TRBV6-3 and TRBJ1-1; TRBD1 matches 7 bases. This CDR3 is 15 amino acids long. CDR1 MNHEY and CDR2 SVGEGT come from the germline V gene. After removal of 4 bases from V and 6 bases from J, the junction contained 11 bases not matched to a gene. The CDR3 is CASSSSTGRNSEAFF. In DNA, the CDR3 is TGTGCCAGCAGTTCCTCGACAGGGCGAAACTCTGAAGCTTTCTTT.

This clonotype qualifies as large (0.1 to 1%). V and J are TRBV7-8 and TRBJ2-7, with D perhaps being TRBD1 or TRBD2 (7 bases each). CDR3 length equals 15 residues. Trimming took off 2 bases at V and 5 bases at J, with 16 bases between the two ends. From germline, CDR1 is SGHVS and CDR2 FQNEAQ. The DNA for the CDR3 is TGTGCCAGCAGCTTAAGCGGGACAGTCCTTGACGAGCAGTACTTC. This translates into CASSLSGTVLDEQYF.

This clonotype counts as medium-sized. This chain links TRBV20-1 with TRBJ2-6, with D uncertain. The CDR3 is made up of 14 amino acids. Germline-derived CDR1 and CDR2 are DFQATT and SNEGSKA (reference sequence). Trimming stripped 6 bases from V and 0 bases from J, with 9 bases between. The CDR3 sequence: CSAHTLSGANVLTF. For the CDR3, the DNA is TGCAGTGCGCACACACTCTCTGGGGCCAACGTCCTGACTTTC.

This clonotype is deemed large (0.1 to 1%). The chain has TRBV28 and TRBJ2-7; D perhaps matches TRBD2 (5 bases). This CDR3 region has 16 residues. Germline values: CDR1 MDHEN, CDR2 SYDVKM. V was clipped by 5 bases and J by 0 bases, with 17 bases between them. CDR3 in amino acids: CASSPPRLISSYEQYF. The CDR3 DNA reads TGTGCCAGCAGTCCCCCCCGACTAATTAGCTCCTACGAGCAGTACTTC.

This clonotype is judged large. The chain links TRBV6-2 or TRBV6-3 to TRBJ1-6; D uncertain. This CDR3 is built from 13 residues. V was clipped by 7 bases and J by 6 bases, with 10 bases between them. In germline, CDR1 is MNHEY, CDR2 SVGEGT. The CDR3 sequence is CASNLLLNSPLHF. In DNA form, the CDR3 reads TGTGCCAGCAATTTACTGCTTAATTCACCCCTCCACTTT.

In this sample, this clonotype is medium-sized. J is TRBJ1-5 and V is TRBV20-1, with 8 bases identical to TRBD1. The trim removed 4 bases at V and 2 bases at J, leaving 13 bases unmatched. Germline CDR1 DFQATT, CDR2 SNEGSKA (reference sequence). The CDR3 extends over 17 amino acids. The DNA of the CDR3 is TGCAGTGCTACAGACGACTCAGGGGGCGCGGGCAATCAGCCCCAGCATTTT. Amino acid sequence: CSATDDSGGAGNQPQHF.

This clonotype is classed as medium-sized. The chain has TRBV10-3 and TRBJ2-1; 7 nucleotides line up with TRBD1. Per the germline V gene, CDR1 is ENHRY and CDR2 is SYGVKD. Trimming cost V 10 bases and J 5 bases; bases outside gene matches: 14. The CDR3 runs 15 residues. CDR3 nucleotides: TGTGCCACAAAACCAAGGGGGCTATCTGACAATGAGCAGTTCTTC. It yields the protein CATKPRGLSDNEQFF.

This clonotype is judged large (0.1 to 1%). The chain uses TRBV6-1 and TRBJ1-1; D is perhaps TRBD1 (5 bases). This CDR3 has 13 amino acids. Trimming cost V 6 bases and J 6 bases, with 14 bases left between them. The germline CDR1 and CDR2 sequences are MNHNS and SASEGT. In nucleotides, the CDR3 is TGTGCCAGCAGCCCCCGGGGGGAGGCTGAAGCTTTCTTT. Encoded protein: CASSPRGEAEAFF.

Within the sample, this clonotype is large. J is TRBJ2-7 and V is TRBV4-1; no definite D call. Germline CDR1 is MGHRA and CDR2 is YSYEKL. The CDR3 is 12 amino acids. Trimming took off 6 bases at V and 0 bases at J, with 6 bases between the two ends. CDR3 loop: CASSGFSYEQYF. CDR3 in DNA: TGCGCCAGCAGTGGCTTCTCCTACGAGCAGTACTTC.

This clonotype counts as large (0.1 to 1%). The chain recombines TRBV5-4 with TRBJ1-1; no firm D call. The CDR3 has 12 residues. V was trimmed by 4 bases and J by 3 bases, leaving 7 bases between them. Germline CDR1 reads SGHNT; CDR2 reads YYREEE (reference sequence). The CDR3 reads CASSTDDTEAFF. DNA of the CDR3: TGTGCCAGCAGCACGGACGACACTGAAGCTTTCTTT.

This clonotype is termed medium-sized. The chain employs TRBV29-1 and TRBJ1-2; 9 bases fit TRBD1. The CDR3 extends over 12 amino acids. Trimming removed 7 bases from V and 5 bases from J; junction bases left unmatched: 5. CDR1 is SQVTM, CDR2 ANQGSEA, per germline. The CDR3 reads CSAKTGGYGYTF. CDR3 coding DNA: TGCAGCGCTAAGACAGGGGGATATGGCTACACCTTC.

Judged by abundance, this clonotype is medium-sized. The genes are TRBV7-2 and TRBJ1-4; 8 bases fit TRBD1. V trimming: 1 base; J trimming: 10 bases; junction bases outside the gene matches: 5. The V gene's germline CDR1 is SGHTA and CDR2 FQGNSA. This CDR3 region has 14 residues. DNA of the CDR3: TGTGCCAGCAGCTTAGGAGGACAGGGTGGAAAACTGTTTTTT. It translates to CASSLGGQGGKLFF.

This chain uses TRBV6-5 with TRBJ2-7, with D unclear. The CDR3 spans 14 residues. CDR1 is MNHEY and CDR2 is SVGAGI in the germline V gene. V gave up 5 bases and J gave up 3 bases, with 14 bases separating them. The CDR3 nucleotides are TGTGCCAGCAGTCTTGACCCGGGCCGCTACGAGCAGTACTTC. Encoded protein: CASSLDPGRYEQYF.

In its sample, this clonotype is large. The chain combines TRBV10-1 with TRBJ2-7, with D possibly being TRBD1 or TRBD2 (5 bases each). The V gene lost 0 bases and the J gene lost 7 bases, with 10 bases spanning the gap. The CDR3 loop spans 13 amino acids. CDR1 is WNHNN and CDR2 is SYGVQD in the germline V gene (reference sequence). CDR3 loop: CASSESLGDEQYF. The CDR3 DNA sequence: TGCGCCAGCAGTGAGTCGTTGGGGGATGAGCAGTACTTC.